This T cell receptor beta chain was sequenced for a study of CD8+ T cells in alopecia areata. Study summary: Female C3H/HeJ mice aged roughly 7-11 weeks received skin from roughly 6-13-month-old C3H/HeJ donors with spontaneous alopecia. Study findings and constraints: Lesional scalp, especially alopecia totalis/universalis, showed higher clonality than normal scalp. Scalp data also include sequences from resident alphabeta T cells of normal skin.

On the basis of CD4, CD8alpha, NKG2D, NKG2ACE and other markers, pooled cutaneous lymph node cells were sorted. In its sample, this clone was seen a few times. As yet, its antigen is unknown. All gene names here are mouse names. The read ends 3 residues shy of where the CDR3 ends; the end is completed using the germline J gene. Per the germline V gene, CDR1 is NSHNY and CDR2 is SYGAGN. The CDR3 contains 15 residues. After removal of 2 bases from V and 2 bases from J, the junction contained 1 base not matched to a gene. cDNA reverse transcribed from extracted RNA served as the sequencing template. The repertoire was sequenced with immunoSEQ multiplex PCR; TCRdb's copy has only in-frame clones and lacks some. The profile covers roughly 260,000 clones, none occurring a single time.

The material sequenced was CD4+ T cells sorted from a lymph node. The V call is TRBV13-1, the J call TRBJ1-6, with TRBD1 identical over 7 bases. TRBJ1-6 is filed as an ORF, its function uncertain. This clonotype was sampled from a C3H/HeJ mouse with alopecia areata. These mice share the MHC haplotype H2-k. This CDR3 is CASSETGTYNSPLYF. CDR3 DNA, as far as it was read: TGTGCCAGCAGTGAGACAGGGACCTATAATTCGCCC.